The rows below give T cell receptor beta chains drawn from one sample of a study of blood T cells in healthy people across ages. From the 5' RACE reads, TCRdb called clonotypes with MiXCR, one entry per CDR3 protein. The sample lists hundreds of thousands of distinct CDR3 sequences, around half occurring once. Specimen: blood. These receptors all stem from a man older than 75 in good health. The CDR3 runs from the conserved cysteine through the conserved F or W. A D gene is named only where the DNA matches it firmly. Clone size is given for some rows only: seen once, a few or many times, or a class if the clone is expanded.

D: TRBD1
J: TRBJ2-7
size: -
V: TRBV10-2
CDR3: CASSESGQGYEQYF
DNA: TGCGCCAGCAGTGAGTCGGGACAGGGGTACGAGCAGTACTTC

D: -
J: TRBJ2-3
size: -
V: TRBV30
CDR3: CAWSVVEDTQYF
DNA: TGTGCCTGGAGTGTAGTGGAAGATACGCAGTATTTT

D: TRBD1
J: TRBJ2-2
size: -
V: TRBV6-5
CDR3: CASSTRTGWTGELFF
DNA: TGTGCCAGCAGTACACGGACAGGCTGGACCGGGGAGCTGTTTTTT

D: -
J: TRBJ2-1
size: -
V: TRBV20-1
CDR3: CSARGYREIPNEQFF
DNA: TGCAGTGCTAGAGGATACAGGGAAATCCCAAATGAGCAGTTCTTC

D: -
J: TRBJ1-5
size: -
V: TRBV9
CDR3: CASSVTGRSGLQPQHF
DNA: TGTGCCAGCAGCGTCACGGGGCGTTCGGGGCTTCAGCCCCAGCATTTT

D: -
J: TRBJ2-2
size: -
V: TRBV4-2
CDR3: CASSQVTGPANTGELFF
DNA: TGTGCCAGCAGCCAAGTGACGGGACCAGCGAACACCGGGGAGCTGTTTTTT

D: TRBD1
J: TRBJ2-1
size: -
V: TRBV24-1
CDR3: CATSDPGTGGRNEQFF
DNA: TGTGCCACCAGTGACCCCGGGACAGGGGGCCGAAATGAGCAGTTCTTC

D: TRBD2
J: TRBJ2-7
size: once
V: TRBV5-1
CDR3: CASSLAGLATSYNEQYF
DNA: TGCGCCAGCAGCTTGGCGGGACTAGCGACTTCCTACAATGAGCAGTACTTC

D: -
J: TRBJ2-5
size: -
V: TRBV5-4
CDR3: CASSLELARTQYF
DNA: TGTGCCAGCAGCTTGGAGCTAGCGAGGACCCAGTACTTC

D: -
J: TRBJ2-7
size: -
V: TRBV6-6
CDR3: CASSLQGSYEQYF
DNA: TGTGCCAGCAGTTTACAGGGTTCCTACGAGCAGTACTTC

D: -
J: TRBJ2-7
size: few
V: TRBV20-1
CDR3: CSARGASYEQYF
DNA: TGCAGTGCTAGGGGGGCTTCCTACGAGCAGTACTTC

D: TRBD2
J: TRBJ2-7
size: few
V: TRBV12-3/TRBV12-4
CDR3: CASSADLAGQGEQYF
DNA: TGTGCCAGCAGTGCCGACCTAGCGGGCCAGGGCGAGCAGTACTTC

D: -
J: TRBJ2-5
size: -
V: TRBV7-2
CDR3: CASSASSVQETQYF
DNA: TGTGCCAGCAGCGCCAGTAGCGTCCAAGAGACCCAGTACTTC

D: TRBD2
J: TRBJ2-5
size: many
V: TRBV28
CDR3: CASSLLAGEVRTQYF
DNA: TGTGCCAGCAGTTTATTGGCGGGAGAAGTCAGGACCCAGTACTTC

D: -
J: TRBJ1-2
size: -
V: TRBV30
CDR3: CAWSPDRGYGYTF
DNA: TGTGCCTGGAGCCCGGACCGGGGCTATGGCTACACCTTC

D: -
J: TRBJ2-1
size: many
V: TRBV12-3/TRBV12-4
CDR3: CASSFGSEQFF
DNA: TGTGCCAGCAGTTTCGGGAGCGAGCAGTTCTTC

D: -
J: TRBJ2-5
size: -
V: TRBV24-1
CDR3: CATSELAEGIGETQYF
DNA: TGTGCCACCAGTGAGTTGGCGGAGGGTATTGGAGAGACCCAGTACTTC

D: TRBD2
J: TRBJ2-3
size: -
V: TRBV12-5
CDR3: CASGIGLAGADTQYF
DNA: TGTGCTAGTGGTATCGGACTAGCGGGGGCGGACACGCAGTATTTT

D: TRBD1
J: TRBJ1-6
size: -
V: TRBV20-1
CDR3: CSARETGYNSPLHF
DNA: TGCAGTGCTAGAGAGACAGGGTATAATTCACCCCTCCACTTT

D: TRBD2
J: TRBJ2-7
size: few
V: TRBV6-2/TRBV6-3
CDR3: CASKPGLAGYEQYF
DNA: TGTGCCAGCAAACCGGGACTAGCGGGATACGAGCAGTACTTC

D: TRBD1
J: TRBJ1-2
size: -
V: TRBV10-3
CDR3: CAISESPIRDSYGYTF
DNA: TGTGCCATCAGTGAGTCCCCGATTAGGGACAGCTATGGCTACACCTTC

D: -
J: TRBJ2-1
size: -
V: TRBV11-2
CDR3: CASSLGGGLYEQFF
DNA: TGTGCCAGCAGCTTGGGGGGGGGGCTGTATGAGCAGTTCTTC

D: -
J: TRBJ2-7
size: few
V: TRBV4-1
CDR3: CASSQDTAFVNEQYF
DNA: TGCGCCAGCAGCCAAGATACAGCTTTCGTCAATGAGCAGTACTTC

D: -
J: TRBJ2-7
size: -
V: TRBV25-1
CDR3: CASSDRVMTYEQYF
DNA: TGTGCCAGCAGTGACAGGGTAATGACCTACGAGCAGTACTTC

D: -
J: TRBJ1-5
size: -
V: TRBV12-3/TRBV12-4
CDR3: CASSLSTVHQPQHF
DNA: TGTGCCAGCAGTTTAAGCACAGTCCATCAGCCCCAGCATTTT

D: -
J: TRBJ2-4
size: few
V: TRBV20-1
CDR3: CSASLGLFSKNIQYF
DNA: TGCAGTGCTAGTCTCGGACTCTTCTCCAAAAACATTCAGTACTTC

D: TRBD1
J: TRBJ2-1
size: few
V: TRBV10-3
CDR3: CAIRQGENEQFF
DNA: TGTGCCATCAGACAGGGGGAGAATGAGCAGTTCTTC

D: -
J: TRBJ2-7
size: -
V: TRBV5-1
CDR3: CASRSSGAAEETRYF
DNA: TGCGCCAGCAGGTCTTCTGGGGCAGCCGAAGAGACCCGGTACTTC

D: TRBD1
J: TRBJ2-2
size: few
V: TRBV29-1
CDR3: CSVSTGTGGTGELFF
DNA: TGCAGCGTTTCGACCGGGACAGGGGGCACCGGGGAGCTGTTTTTT

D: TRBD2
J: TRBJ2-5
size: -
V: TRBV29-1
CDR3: CSVLMLAGVLEETQYF
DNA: TGCAGCGTCCTGATGCTAGCGGGAGTCCTAGAGGAGACCCAGTACTTC

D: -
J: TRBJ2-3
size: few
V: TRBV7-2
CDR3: CASSLFLASRWGTDTQYF
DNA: TGTGCCAGCAGCTTATTCCTAGCGAGCCGATGGGGGACAGATACGCAGTATTTT

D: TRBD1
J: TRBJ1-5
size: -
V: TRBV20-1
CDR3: CSAWTGNGPQHF
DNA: TGCAGTGCTTGGACAGGGAATGGGCCCCAGCATTTT

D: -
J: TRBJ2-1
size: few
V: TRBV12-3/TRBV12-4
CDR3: CASSSLFGSYNEQFF
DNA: TGTGCCAGCAGTTCCCTCTTCGGCTCCTACAATGAGCAGTTCTTC

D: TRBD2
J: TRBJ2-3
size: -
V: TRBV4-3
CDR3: CASSQDVGSGSTDTQYF
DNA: TGCGCCAGCAGCCAAGATGTGGGTAGCGGGAGCACAGATACGCAGTATTTT

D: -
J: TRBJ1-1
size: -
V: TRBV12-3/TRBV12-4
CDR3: CASIGGLNTEAFF
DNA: TGTGCCAGCATTGGAGGTCTTAACACTGAAGCTTTCTTT

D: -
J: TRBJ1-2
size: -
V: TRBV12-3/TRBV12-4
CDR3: CVSRRLDYGYTF
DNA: TGTGTCAGCAGACGATTGGACTATGGCTACACCTTC

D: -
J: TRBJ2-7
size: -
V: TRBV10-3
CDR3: CAISEPSRGNGMSYEQYF
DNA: TGTGCCATCAGTGAGCCCTCACGAGGTAACGGGATGAGCTACGAGCAGTACTTC

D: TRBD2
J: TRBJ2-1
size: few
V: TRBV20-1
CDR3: CSAGLAPYNEQFF
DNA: TGCAGTGCGGGACTAGCGCCTTACAATGAGCAGTTCTTC

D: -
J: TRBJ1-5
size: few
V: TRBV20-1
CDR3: CSARDVRVGGQPQHF
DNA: TGCAGTGCTAGAGACGTCCGGGTGGGAGGCCAGCCCCAGCATTTT

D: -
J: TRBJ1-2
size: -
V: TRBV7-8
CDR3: CASSVFGANGYTF
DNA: TGTGCCAGCAGCGTATTTGGGGCCAATGGCTACACCTTC

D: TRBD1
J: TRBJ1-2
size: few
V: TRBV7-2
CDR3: CASSSTGRDSGYTF
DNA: TGTGCCAGCAGCTCGACAGGGAGGGATAGTGGCTACACCTTC